The rows below give T cell receptor beta chains drawn from one sample of a study of blood T cell repertoires in COVID-19. Only in-frame clones appear in the TCRdb table, and some are missing; sequencing was by immunoSEQ multiplex PCR. The sample lists under 250,000 clones; roughly nine tenths were seen once. Source material: peripheral blood. These receptors all come from a middle-aged man with acute or convalescent COVID-19. The CDR3 runs from the conserved cysteine through the conserved F or W. A D gene is named only where the DNA matches it firmly. Clone size appears in some rows only: once, few, many, or a class for an expanded clone.

D,size,V,J,CDR3,DNA
.,.,TRBV18,TRBJ1-4,CASSPGGREKLFF,TGTGCCAGCTCACCCGGAGGGAGGGAAAAACTGTTTTTT
TRBD2,.,TRBV19,TRBJ2-7,CASSKPAGGSYEQYF,TGTGCCAGTAGTAAGCCAGCGGGAGGATCCTACGAGCAGTACTTC
.,.,TRBV5-6,TRBJ2-7,CASSLTYEQYF,TGTGCCAGCAGCCTAACCTACGAGCAGTACTTC
.,.,TRBV5-1,TRBJ2-1,CASSFLGSQSRYNEQFF,TGCGCCAGCAGCTTTCTTGGCTCCCAGTCTCGATACAATGAGCAGTTCTTC
TRBD1,.,TRBV27,TRBJ2-7,CASSLWTGGPSYEQYF,TGTGCCAGCAGTCTCTGGACAGGGGGACCCTCCTACGAGCAGTACTTC
.,once,TRBV5-1,TRBJ1-2,CASSYVQGSYGYTF,TGCGCCAGCAGCTACGTACAGGGCTCCTATGGCTACACCTTC
.,.,TRBV19,TRBJ2-1,CASSKTSYEQFF,TGTGCCAGTAGTAAAACTAGCTATGAGCAGTTCTTC
TRBD2,.,TRBV28,TRBJ2-5,CASSFSGGGKETQYF,TGTGCCAGCAGTTTCTCCGGGGGAGGGAAGGAGACCCAGTACTTC
.,.,TRBV10-3,TRBJ1-1,CAIRRRYDSMNTEAFF,TGTGCCATCAGGCGAAGGTATGACTCCATGAACACTGAAGCTTTCTTT
.,once,TRBV7-9,TRBJ2-5,CASSLVVQQETQYF,TGTGCCAGCAGCTTAGTTGTACAGCAAGAGACCCAGTACTTC
TRBD1,.,TRBV5-6,TRBJ2-7,CASSIPGQGSSEQYF,TGTGCCAGCTCTATCCCCGGACAGGGGTCGAGCGAGCAGTACTTC
.,.,TRBV2,TRBJ2-7,CASSRYGRVGPYEQYF,TGTGCCAGCAGTCGGTATGGCAGGGTGGGCCCTTACGAGCAGTACTTC
.,.,TRBV6-5,TRBJ1-3,CASSLARSGNTIYF,TGTGCCAGCAGCCTTGCGCGCTCTGGAAACACCATATATTTT
TRBD1,.,TRBV5-3,TRBJ1-5,CARSSDGQGGNQPQHF,TGTGCCAGAAGCTCTGATGGACAGGGGGGCAATCAGCCCCAGCATTTT
TRBD1,.,TRBV6-5,TRBJ1-2,CASSHYRGFRDGYTF,TGTGCCAGCAGTCATTACAGGGGATTTAGGGATGGCTACACCTTC
.,.,TRBV28,TRBJ2-7,CASGPAIPYEHEGYF,TGTGCCAGCGGTCCGGCAATCCCCTACGAGCACGAGGGGTACTTC
.,.,TRBV28,TRBJ2-4,CASSLRQAKNIQYF,TGTGCCAGCAGTTTAAGGCAGGCGAAAAACATTCAGTACTTC
.,.,TRBV19,TRBJ1-4,CASRGSGTSPEKLFF,TGTGCCAGTAGAGGGTCCGGGACAAGTCCTGAAAAACTGTTTTTT
TRBD2,.,TRBV9,TRBJ2-3,CASSLAGGLDTQYF,TGTGCCAGCAGCCTAGCGGGGGGGCTGGATACGCAGTATTTT
TRBD1,few,TRBV7-9,TRBJ1-4,CASSLRQGTNEKLFF,TGTGCCAGCAGCCTTAGACAGGGAACTAATGAAAAACTGTTTTTT
TRBD1,.,TRBV25-1,TRBJ1-2,CASSNTGGRGYTF,TGTGCCAGCAGTAATACAGGGGGAAGGGGCTACACCTTC
TRBD2,.,TRBV3-1/TRBV3-2,TRBJ2-5,CASSQLAGVQETQYF,TGTGCCAGCAGCCAATTAGCGGGGGTTCAAGAGACCCAGTACTTC
TRBD1,.,TRBV4-1,TRBJ2-7,CASSQGDSYEQYF,TGCGCCAGCAGCCAAGGGGACAGTTACGAGCAGTACTTC
.,.,TRBV12-3/TRBV12-4,TRBJ1-2,CASIGQGPDGYTF,TGTGCCAGCATCGGGCAGGGGCCGGATGGCTACACCTTC
.,.,TRBV3-1/TRBV3-2,TRBJ2-1,CASSQAVDYEQFF,TGTGCCAGCAGCCAGGCTGTCGATTATGAGCAGTTCTTC
.,.,TRBV30,TRBJ1-1,CAWIRNTEAFF,TGTGCCTGGATTAGGAACACTGAAGCTTTCTTT
.,.,TRBV5-4,TRBJ1-1,CASSSDRLRTGTEAFF,TGTGCCAGCAGTTCCGACAGGCTACGAACGGGAACTGAAGCTTTCTTT
.,.,TRBV7-2,TRBJ2-5,CASSLYSAPIQYF,TGTGCCAGCAGCTTATATAGCGCCCCCATCCAGTACTTC
.,few,TRBV5-1,TRBJ2-7,CASSLEGLNYEQYF,TGCGCCAGCAGCTTGGAAGGACTCAACTACGAGCAGTACTTC
.,.,TRBV27,TRBJ1-1,CASSWFGGDTEAFF,TGTGCCAGCAGTTGGTTCGGAGGGGACACTGAAGCTTTCTTT
.,.,TRBV27,TRBJ2-7,CASSGRDIYEQYF,TGTGCCAGCAGTGGCCGGGACATATACGAGCAGTACTTC
.,.,TRBV4-2,TRBJ2-1,CASSSAGMGDEQFF,TGTGCCAGCAGCTCGGCGGGGATGGGAGATGAGCAGTTCTTC
.,.,TRBV28,TRBJ2-3,CASSFQGVDTQYF,TGTGCCAGCAGTTTTCAAGGGGTGGATACGCAGTATTTT
TRBD1,.,TRBV3-1/TRBV3-2,TRBJ1-2,CASSQETGTGSYGYTF,TGTGCCAGCAGCCAAGAAACAGGGACAGGGAGCTATGGCTACACCTTC
.,.,TRBV5-6,TRBJ2-1,CASSSPSSDAYNEQFF,TGTGCCAGCAGCTCCCCCTCTAGCGACGCCTACAATGAGCAGTTCTTC
TRBD1,.,TRBV6-5,TRBJ1-2,CASTFGQGIYGYTF,TGTGCCAGCACCTTTGGACAGGGGATATATGGCTACACCTTC
.,.,TRBV12-2,TRBJ1-1,CASRFRNRGHIMNTEAFF,TGTGCAAGTCGCTTCCGAAACAGGGGGCACATCATGAACACTGAAGCTTTCTTT
TRBD1,.,TRBV5-5,TRBJ2-7,CASSLEGTGPYEQYF,TGTGCCAGCAGCTTAGAAGGGACAGGGCCCTACGAGCAGTACTTC
.,once,TRBV2,TRBJ1-1,CASKKEGGDTEAFF,TGTGCCAGCAAGAAGGAAGGAGGGGACACTGAAGCTTTCTTT
.,.,TRBV30,TRBJ1-3,CASTLSSGNTIYF,TGTGCCTCCACTCTAAGCTCTGGAAACACCATATATTTT
TRBD1,once,TRBV4-2,TRBJ1-6,CASSRPGQGGSPLHF,TGTGCCAGCAGCCGCCCGGGACAGGGCGGTTCACCCCTCCACTTT
.,.,TRBV20-1,TRBJ1-4,CSASWPGELFF,TGCAGTGCTAGTTGGCCAGGGGAACTGTTTTTT
TRBD1,.,TRBV10-3,TRBJ1-1,CAINEGQGLSEAFF,TGTGCCATCAACGAGGGACAGGGATTAAGTGAAGCTTTCTTT
TRBD2,.,TRBV28,TRBJ2-3,CASSTLAGGPRISQYF,TGTGCCAGCAGTACCCTAGCGGGGGGGCCCCGTATTTCGCAGTATTTT
.,.,TRBV7-9,TRBJ2-2,CASSYKAGVSNTGELFF,TGTGCCAGCAGCTACAAAGCCGGGGTCTCGAACACCGGGGAGCTGTTTTTT
.,.,TRBV6-5,TRBJ1-4,CASRRTNEKLFF,TGTGCCAGCCGCCGGACTAATGAAAAACTGTTTTTT
TRBD1,.,TRBV7-6,TRBJ1-5,CASSLGPIGDSDQPQHF,TGTGCCAGCAGCTTAGGACCCATCGGGGACAGTGATCAGCCCCAGCATTTT
TRBD1,few,TRBV5-1,TRBJ1-1,CASRWTGGYDDQAFF,TGCGCCAGCAGATGGACAGGGGGATACGACGACCAGGCTTTCTTT
.,.,TRBV30,TRBJ1-4,CAWGGQPAVSNEKLFF,TGTGCCTGGGGGGGACAACCCGCTGTCTCTAATGAAAAACTGTTTTTT
.,.,TRBV7-9,TRBJ1-2,CASSVWGGPYGYTF,TGTGCCAGCAGCGTCTGGGGGGGGCCCTATGGCTACACCTTC
.,few,TRBV7-2,TRBJ2-2,CASSVSGTNTGELFF,TGTGCCAGCAGCGTTAGCGGAACGAACACCGGGGAGCTGTTTTTT
TRBD2,.,TRBV6-5,TRBJ2-3,CASSYPGGAEDTQYF,TGTGCCAGCAGTTACCCCGGGGGGGCGGAAGATACGCAGTATTTT
.,.,TRBV30,TRBJ1-1,CAWSGVQLNTEAFF,TGTGCCTGGAGTGGAGTACAGCTGAACACTGAAGCTTTCTTT